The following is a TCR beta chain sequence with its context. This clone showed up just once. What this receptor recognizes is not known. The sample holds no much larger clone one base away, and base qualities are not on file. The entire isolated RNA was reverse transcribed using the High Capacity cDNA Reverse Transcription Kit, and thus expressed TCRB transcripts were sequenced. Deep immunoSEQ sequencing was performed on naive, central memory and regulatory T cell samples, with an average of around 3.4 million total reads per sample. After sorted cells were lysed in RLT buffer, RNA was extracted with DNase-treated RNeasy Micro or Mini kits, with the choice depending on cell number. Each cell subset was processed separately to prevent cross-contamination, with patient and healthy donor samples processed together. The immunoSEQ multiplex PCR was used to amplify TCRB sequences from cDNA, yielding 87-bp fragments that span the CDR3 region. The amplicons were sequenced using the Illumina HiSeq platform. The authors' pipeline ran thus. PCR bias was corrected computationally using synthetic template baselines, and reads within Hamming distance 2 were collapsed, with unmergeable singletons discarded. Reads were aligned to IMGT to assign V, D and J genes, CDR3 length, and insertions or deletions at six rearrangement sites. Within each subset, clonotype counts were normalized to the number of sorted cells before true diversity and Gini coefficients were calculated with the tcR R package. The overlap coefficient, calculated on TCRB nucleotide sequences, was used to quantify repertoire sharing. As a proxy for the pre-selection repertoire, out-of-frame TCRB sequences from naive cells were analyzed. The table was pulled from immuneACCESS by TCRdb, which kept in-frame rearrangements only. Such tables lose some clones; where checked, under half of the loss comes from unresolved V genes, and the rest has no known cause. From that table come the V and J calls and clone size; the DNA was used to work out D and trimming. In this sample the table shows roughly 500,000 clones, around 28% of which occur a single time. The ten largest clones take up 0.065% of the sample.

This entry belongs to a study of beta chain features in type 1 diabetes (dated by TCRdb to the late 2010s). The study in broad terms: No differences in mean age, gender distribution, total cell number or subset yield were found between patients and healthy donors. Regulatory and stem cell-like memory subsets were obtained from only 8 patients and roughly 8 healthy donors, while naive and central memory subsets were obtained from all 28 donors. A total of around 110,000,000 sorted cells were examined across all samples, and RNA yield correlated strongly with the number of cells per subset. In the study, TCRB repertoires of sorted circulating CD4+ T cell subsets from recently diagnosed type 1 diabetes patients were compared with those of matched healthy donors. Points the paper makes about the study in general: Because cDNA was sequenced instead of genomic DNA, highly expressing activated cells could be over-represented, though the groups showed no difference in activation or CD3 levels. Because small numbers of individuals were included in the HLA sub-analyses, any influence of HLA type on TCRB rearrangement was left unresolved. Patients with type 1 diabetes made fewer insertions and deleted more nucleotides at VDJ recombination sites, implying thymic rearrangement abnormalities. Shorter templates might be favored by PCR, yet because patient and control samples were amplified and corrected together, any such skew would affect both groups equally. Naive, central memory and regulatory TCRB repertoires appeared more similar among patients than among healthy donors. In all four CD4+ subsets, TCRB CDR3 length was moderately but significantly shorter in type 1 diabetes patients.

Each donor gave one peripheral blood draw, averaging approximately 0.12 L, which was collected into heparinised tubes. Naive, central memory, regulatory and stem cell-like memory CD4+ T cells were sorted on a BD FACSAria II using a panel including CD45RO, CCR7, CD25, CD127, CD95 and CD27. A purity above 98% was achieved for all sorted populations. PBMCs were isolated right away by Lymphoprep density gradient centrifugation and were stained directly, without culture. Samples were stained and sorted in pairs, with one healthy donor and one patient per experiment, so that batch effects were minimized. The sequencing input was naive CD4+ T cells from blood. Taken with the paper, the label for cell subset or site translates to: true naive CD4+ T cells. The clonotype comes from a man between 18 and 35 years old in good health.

The base sequence is TGTGCCAGCAGCAGAGGAGGGGACAATCAGCCCCAGCATTTT. Its translation reads: CASSRGGDNQPQHF. Rearrangement joined TRBV7-9 to TRBJ1-5; tentative D gene TRBD1, with 5 bases matching. The CDR1 and CDR2 encoded by the germline V gene (reference sequence) are SEHNR and FQNEAQ. CDR3 length: 14 amino acids, cysteine to phenylalanine. Left in the record is the CDR3 DNA by itself, 42 bases read in frame from the first base. The trim is 5 bases for V and 3 bases for J, with a gap of 11 bases between the germline ends.